These T cell receptor beta chains were read from a single sample in a study of shared clonotypes between healthy human individuals. TCRdb's copy holds only in-frame clones and misses some; the assay was immunoSEQ multiplex PCR. The repertoire consists of over 150,000 clones, with approximately 61% occurring once and the leading ten covering about 9.4%. The material sequenced was memory CD4+ T cells sorted from blood. These receptors originate from a man younger than 40 in good health. Each CDR3 is given without its conserved first and last residue. Each record gives: V gene, J gene, CDR3 protein.

v_gene: TRBV4-1
j_gene: TRBJ2-1
CDR3aa: ASSQDGKGQF

v_gene: TRBV5-1
j_gene: TRBJ2-5
CDR3aa: ASSPSTGEETQY

v_gene: TRBV10-1
j_gene: TRBJ2-1
CDR3aa: ASSYVQDRGGYEQF

v_gene: TRBV21-1
j_gene: TRBJ2-7
CDR3aa: ASSKARTRDEQY

v_gene: TRBV28
j_gene: TRBJ1-2
CDR3aa: ASSPRPDRDLNYGYT

v_gene: TRBV6-6
j_gene: TRBJ1-1
CDR3aa: ASSYTPTGAIEAF

v_gene: TRBV4-1
j_gene: TRBJ2-3
CDR3aa: ASSQGGTSDTQY

v_gene: TRBV9
j_gene: TRBJ2-7
CDR3aa: ASSVGVGDSYEQY

v_gene: TRBV7-2
j_gene: TRBJ2-1
CDR3aa: ASSLGSGRYNEQF

v_gene: TRBV7-9
j_gene: TRBJ2-5
CDR3aa: ASSLSVPETQY

v_gene: TRBV7-9
j_gene: TRBJ2-3
CDR3aa: ASSPWAGANTDTQY

v_gene: TRBV18
j_gene: TRBJ2-3
CDR3aa: ASSPDFLITDTQY

v_gene: TRBV9
j_gene: TRBJ2-7
CDR3aa: ASSVAGTDSYEQY

v_gene: TRBV7-6
j_gene: TRBJ2-3
CDR3aa: ASSLASRTDTQY

v_gene: TRBV6-1
j_gene: TRBJ1-1
CDR3aa: ASREGEAF

v_gene: TRBV9
j_gene: TRBJ2-5
CDR3aa: ASSVGLAGGLETQY

v_gene: TRBV7-9
j_gene: TRBJ1-2
CDR3aa: ASSPETGTGYT

v_gene: TRBV11-1
j_gene: TRBJ2-1
CDR3aa: ASSNKRNEQF

v_gene: TRBV11-3
j_gene: TRBJ2-5
CDR3aa: ASSIGLAGQETQY

v_gene: TRBV7-2
j_gene: TRBJ2-7
CDR3aa: ATAVAGTGGGEQY

v_gene: TRBV11-1
j_gene: TRBJ2-3
CDR3aa: ASSSRIVRAGNTDTQY

v_gene: TRBV7-2
j_gene: TRBJ2-2
CDR3aa: ASSFTGTTRGELF

v_gene: TRBV27
j_gene: TRBJ2-1
CDR3aa: ASSLFGLAGGNEQF

v_gene: TRBV7-1
j_gene: TRBJ2-7
CDR3aa: ASSRLQLYEQY

v_gene: TRBV7-6
j_gene: TRBJ2-7
CDR3aa: ASSLRAYGGDEQY

v_gene: TRBV7-9
j_gene: TRBJ2-1
CDR3aa: ASSFGTSGSIDEQF

v_gene: TRBV18
j_gene: TRBJ2-1
CDR3aa: ASSPAGGGVDNEQF

v_gene: TRBV11-2
j_gene: TRBJ2-7
CDR3aa: ASSLWGSYEQY

v_gene: TRBV7-6
j_gene: TRBJ2-2
CDR3aa: ASSLVPGRVTGELF

v_gene: TRBV11-2
j_gene: TRBJ2-7
CDR3aa: ASRPPGQNSYEQY

v_gene: TRBV5-1
j_gene: TRBJ2-3
CDR3aa: ASSATATDTQY

v_gene: TRBV7-6
j_gene: TRBJ1-5
CDR3aa: ASSLRGGNQPQH

v_gene: TRBV5-1
j_gene: TRBJ2-2
CDR3aa: ASSLEGRKSGELF

v_gene: TRBV11-2
j_gene: TRBJ1-3
CDR3aa: ASSSGNTIY

v_gene: TRBV9
j_gene: TRBJ2-5
CDR3aa: ASSVGPGQDQETQY

v_gene: TRBV5-1
j_gene: TRBJ2-5
CDR3aa: ASSLAAGQTDQETQY

v_gene: TRBV2
j_gene: TRBJ2-1
CDR3aa: ASRGTSGVYNEQF

v_gene: TRBV27
j_gene: TRBJ2-5
CDR3aa: ASSPTTQGLAGGQTQY

v_gene: TRBV10-3
j_gene: TRBJ2-5
CDR3aa: AISDETGTGQETQY

v_gene: TRBV7-3
j_gene: TRBJ1-1
CDR3aa: ASSPDRAYGEAF

v_gene: TRBV11-2
j_gene: TRBJ2-7
CDR3aa: ASSPGTSGLFSYEQY

v_gene: TRBV7-9
j_gene: TRBJ1-1
CDR3aa: ASSLATGPNTEAF

v_gene: TRBV9
j_gene: TRBJ1-2
CDR3aa: ASSTRQGAGGYT

v_gene: TRBV5-1
j_gene: TRBJ2-2
CDR3aa: ASSLGLGQGSPGATGELF

v_gene: TRBV15
j_gene: TRBJ2-6
CDR3aa: ATSSRIQVVSGANVLT